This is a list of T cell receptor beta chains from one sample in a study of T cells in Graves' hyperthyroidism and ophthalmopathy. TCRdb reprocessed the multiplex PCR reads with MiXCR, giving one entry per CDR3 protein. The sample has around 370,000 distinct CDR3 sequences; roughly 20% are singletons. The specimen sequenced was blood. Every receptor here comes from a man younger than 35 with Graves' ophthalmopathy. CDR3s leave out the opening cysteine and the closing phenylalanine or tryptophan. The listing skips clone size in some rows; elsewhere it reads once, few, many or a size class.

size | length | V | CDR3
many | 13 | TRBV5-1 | ASSPGQVGMHGYT
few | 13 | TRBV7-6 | ASSLVSRGQETQY
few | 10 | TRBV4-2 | ASSQGGTRQF
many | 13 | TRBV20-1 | SASHLGSRYNTQY
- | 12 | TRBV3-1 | ASSQVPQGNTIY
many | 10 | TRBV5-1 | ASSPGGDTQY
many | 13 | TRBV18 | ASSPFQGRPTEAF
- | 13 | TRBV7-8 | ASSLLGQALSPLH
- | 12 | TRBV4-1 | ASSQDPLSYEQY
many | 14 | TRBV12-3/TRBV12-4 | ASSASGEGSTGELF
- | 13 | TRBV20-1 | SARDRGRGNSPLH
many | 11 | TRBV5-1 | ASSQGWNTEAF
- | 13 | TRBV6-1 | ASSPTLGAQETQY
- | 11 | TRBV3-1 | ASSQDGRDTQY
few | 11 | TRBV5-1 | ASSAGDNYEQY
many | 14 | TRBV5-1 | ASSLAAVIRHNEQF
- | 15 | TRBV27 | ASSLSWQKFSYNEQF
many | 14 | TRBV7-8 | ASSPYRLVSADTQY
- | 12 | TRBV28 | ASSLVGTDYGYT
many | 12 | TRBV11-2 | ASAREQGTETQY
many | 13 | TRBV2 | ASSEAVVRGSPLH
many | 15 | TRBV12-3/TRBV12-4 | ASSLEGLAGGPNEQF
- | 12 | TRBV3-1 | ASSQDLLLGGYT
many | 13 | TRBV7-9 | ASSLAGGASYEQY
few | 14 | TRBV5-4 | ASSPVPGQFTDTQY
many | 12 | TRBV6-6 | ASSYGGSGEKLF
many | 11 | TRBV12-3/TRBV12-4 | ASRYDGRAEAF
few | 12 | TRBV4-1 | AFARTESSYEQY
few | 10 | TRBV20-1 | SAFREVKTQY
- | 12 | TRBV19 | ASSPGAPTGELF
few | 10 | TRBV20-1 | SASPFEETQY
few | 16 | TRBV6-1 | ASSGAPGQGAPDTEAF
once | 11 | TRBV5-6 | ASSYTSTDTQY
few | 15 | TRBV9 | ASSVAAGVSYNSPLH
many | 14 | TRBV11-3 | ASSFSDLGESNEQF
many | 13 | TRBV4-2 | ASSQDPAATGGYT
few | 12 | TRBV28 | AISRPDSGNTIY
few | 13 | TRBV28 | ASRPSLAGNYGYT
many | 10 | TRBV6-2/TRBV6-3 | ASSYSRYEQY
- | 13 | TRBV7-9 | ASSSILGGGYGYT
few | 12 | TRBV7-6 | ASSLDRARTEAF
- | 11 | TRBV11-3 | ASSYRTNYEQY